This TCR beta chain was documented in a study of blood T cell repertoires in COVID-19. About the research overall: Recovered participants had two consecutive negative NP/OP PCR tests, healthcare professional clearance, or symptom resolution.

The authors' processing: Using reference gene primer amplification, nucleated cell counts were estimated. Produced via immunoSEQ multiplex PCR; TCRdb's table is partial and in-frame only. From that table come the V and J calls and clone size; the DNA was used to work out D and trimming. The sample records some 300,000 clones, 88% being singletons. Adults between about 18 and 95 years of age took part from 20 to 25 US areas. Allocation to cohorts depended on clinical history reported by the participants. This TCR derives from a woman aged 55-69 years in a cohort exposed to, infected with or recovered from COVID-19 (not recorded which). The material sequenced was PBMCs or T cells enriched from blood (not recorded which).

This chain's CDR3 is CASRTTERPYGYTF. CDR3 bases: TGTGCAAGTCGCACGACAGAGAGACCGTATGGCTACACCTTC. The chain uses TRBV12-2 and TRBJ1-2; the DNA was not used to check the table's D call, TRBD1. TRBV12-2 constitutes a pseudogene. The CDR3 totals 14 residues.